A selection of T cell receptor beta chains follows, all from one sample in a study of spatial heterogeneity in lung cancer. TCRdb fed the 5' RACE reads into MiXCR, producing one record per CDR3 protein. The sample shows about 2,100 distinct CDR3 sequences, about 7% of them seen only once. The sequenced sample was normal lung tissue next to the tumor, obtained at surgery. The receptor source for this set is a male donor with early-stage non-small cell lung cancer. The CDR3 runs from the conserved cysteine through the conserved F or W. Fields, in order: clone size, D gene, V gene, J gene, CDR3 DNA, CDR3 protein. D genes are given only for firm matches. Where a row states a size, it is once, few, many or the class of an expanded clone; other rows omit it.

clone_size: medium-sized; d_call: -; v_call: TRBV7-9; j_call: TRBJ1-4; cdr3_nt: TGTGCCAGCAGGGTAGGGGTTGAAAAACTGTTTTTT; cdr3_aa: CASRVGVEKLFF
clone_size: medium-sized; d_call: -; v_call: TRBV6-1; j_call: TRBJ2-3; cdr3_nt: TGTGCCAGCAGTGAAGCTGGGGGCTCCTTTACAGATACGCAGTATTTT; cdr3_aa: CASSEAGGSFTDTQYF
clone_size: medium-sized; d_call: TRBD2; v_call: TRBV2; j_call: TRBJ2-5; cdr3_nt: TGTGCCAGCAGTGGAAGCGGGGGCCCACAAGAGACCCAGTACTTC; cdr3_aa: CASSGSGGPQETQYF
clone_size: medium-sized; d_call: -; v_call: TRBV4-1; j_call: TRBJ1-4; cdr3_nt: TGCGCCAGCAGCCAAGATAGACAGAAACTGTTTTTT; cdr3_aa: CASSQDRQKLFF
clone_size: medium-sized; d_call: TRBD1; v_call: TRBV5-1; j_call: TRBJ2-2; cdr3_nt: TGCGCCAGCAGCTTGGCGGACAGGGGGACCGGGGAGCTGTTTTTT; cdr3_aa: CASSLADRGTGELFF
clone_size: medium-sized; d_call: -; v_call: TRBV27; j_call: TRBJ1-5; cdr3_nt: TGTGCCAGCGGATTACAGGGTACCGCCAATCAGCCCCAGCATTTT; cdr3_aa: CASGLQGTANQPQHF
clone_size: medium-sized; d_call: -; v_call: TRBV5-1; j_call: TRBJ2-1; cdr3_nt: TGCGCCAGCAGCTTGGGAGACCACAATGAGCAGTTCTTC; cdr3_aa: CASSLGDHNEQFF
clone_size: medium-sized; d_call: TRBD1; v_call: TRBV7-9; j_call: TRBJ2-1; cdr3_nt: TGTGCCAGCAGCTTAGGGGGACAGGGGTTCTACAATGAGCAGTTCTTC; cdr3_aa: CASSLGGQGFYNEQFF
clone_size: medium-sized; d_call: -; v_call: TRBV20-1; j_call: TRBJ2-4; cdr3_nt: TGCAGTGCTGAACAGGGAGGGGACATTCAGTACTTC; cdr3_aa: CSAEQGGDIQYF
clone_size: medium-sized; d_call: -; v_call: TRBV7-9; j_call: TRBJ2-5; cdr3_nt: TGTGCCAGCAGCTTCTACTCGTCCCGGCAAGAGACCCAGTACTTC; cdr3_aa: CASSFYSSRQETQYF
clone_size: -; d_call: -; v_call: TRBV11-1; j_call: TRBJ2-3; cdr3_nt: TGTGCCAGCAGCTTAGCGACGGGAACAGATACGCAGTATTTT; cdr3_aa: CASSLATGTDTQYF
clone_size: medium-sized; d_call: -; v_call: TRBV20-1; j_call: TRBJ1-1; cdr3_nt: TGCAGTGCGCCTACACGGAACACTGAAGCTTTCTTT; cdr3_aa: CSAPTRNTEAFF
clone_size: medium-sized; d_call: -; v_call: TRBV7-2; j_call: TRBJ2-1; cdr3_nt: TGTGCCAGCAGCAAAAACAGGGACAATGAGCAGTTCTTC; cdr3_aa: CASSKNRDNEQFF
clone_size: many; d_call: TRBD2; v_call: TRBV12-3/TRBV12-4; j_call: TRBJ2-7; cdr3_nt: TGTGCCAGCAGTTTTAGCGGGGGCCGGAATTACGAGCAGTACTTC; cdr3_aa: CASSFSGGRNYEQYF
clone_size: -; d_call: -; v_call: TRBV5-1; j_call: TRBJ2-1; cdr3_nt: TGCGCCAGCAGCCTTACTCTGGAGGCTGCCTACAATGAGCAGTTCTTC; cdr3_aa: CASSLTLEAAYNEQFF
clone_size: many; d_call: TRBD2; v_call: TRBV7-9; j_call: TRBJ2-3; cdr3_nt: TGTGCCAGCAGCCGGACTAGCGGGGGAAGCACAGATACGCAGTATTTT; cdr3_aa: CASSRTSGGSTDTQYF
clone_size: medium-sized; d_call: -; v_call: TRBV7-9; j_call: TRBJ2-3; cdr3_nt: TGTGCCAGCTCCTTCCCGCCCGCACATACGCAGTATTTT; cdr3_aa: CASSFPPAHTQYF
clone_size: medium-sized; d_call: TRBD1; v_call: TRBV24-1; j_call: TRBJ1-2; cdr3_nt: TGTGCCACCAGAGCCGGGACAGTAGGAGGCTACACCTTC; cdr3_aa: CATRAGTVGGYTF
clone_size: -; d_call: -; v_call: TRBV15; j_call: TRBJ2-2; cdr3_nt: TGTGCCACCAGCAGAGACAGGGCCAATCCAACCGGGGAGCTGTTTTTT; cdr3_aa: CATSRDRANPTGELFF
clone_size: few; d_call: -; v_call: TRBV7-6; j_call: TRBJ1-2; cdr3_nt: TGTGCCAGCAGCCAAGGACCGTTAGCTAACTATGGCTACACCTTC; cdr3_aa: CASSQGPLANYGYTF
clone_size: large; d_call: -; v_call: TRBV6-2/TRBV6-3; j_call: TRBJ1-5; cdr3_nt: TGTGCCAGCACCCTGACCGCAGGGAGCAATCAGCCCCAGCATTTT; cdr3_aa: CASTLTAGSNQPQHF